One TCR beta chain is described in this entry. Its antigen is unidentified. The assay was immunoSEQ multiplex PCR, and TCRdb's table has in-frame clones only and misses some. The sample consists of 150,000 to 180,000 clones, 80% to 90% of them appearing once. These data originate in a study of T cell responses to AZD1222 COVID-19 vaccine. Whole-study findings and limits: White British donors predominated, females outnumbered males, and clonal diversity was possibly underestimated. Epitopes outside B.1.351 and B.1.1.7 mutated regions reportedly drew nearly half of spike TCRs.

The J segment lost 0 bases and the V segment lost 5 bases, leaving 7 bases of the junction unmatched. The CDR3 is made up of 16 amino acids. Germline CDR1 SGHKS, CDR2 YYEKEE (reference sequence). This TCR derives from an adult in good health. V usage is TRBV5-5 and J usage is TRBJ1-5, with TRBD1 matching over 8 bases. The sample here was peripheral blood, taken on day 0 of MenACWY control vaccination. CDR3 sequence reads: CASSSTGGVSNQPQHF. For the CDR3, the DNA is TGTGCCAGCAGTTCTACAGGGGGGGTTAGCAATCAGCCCCAGCATTTT.